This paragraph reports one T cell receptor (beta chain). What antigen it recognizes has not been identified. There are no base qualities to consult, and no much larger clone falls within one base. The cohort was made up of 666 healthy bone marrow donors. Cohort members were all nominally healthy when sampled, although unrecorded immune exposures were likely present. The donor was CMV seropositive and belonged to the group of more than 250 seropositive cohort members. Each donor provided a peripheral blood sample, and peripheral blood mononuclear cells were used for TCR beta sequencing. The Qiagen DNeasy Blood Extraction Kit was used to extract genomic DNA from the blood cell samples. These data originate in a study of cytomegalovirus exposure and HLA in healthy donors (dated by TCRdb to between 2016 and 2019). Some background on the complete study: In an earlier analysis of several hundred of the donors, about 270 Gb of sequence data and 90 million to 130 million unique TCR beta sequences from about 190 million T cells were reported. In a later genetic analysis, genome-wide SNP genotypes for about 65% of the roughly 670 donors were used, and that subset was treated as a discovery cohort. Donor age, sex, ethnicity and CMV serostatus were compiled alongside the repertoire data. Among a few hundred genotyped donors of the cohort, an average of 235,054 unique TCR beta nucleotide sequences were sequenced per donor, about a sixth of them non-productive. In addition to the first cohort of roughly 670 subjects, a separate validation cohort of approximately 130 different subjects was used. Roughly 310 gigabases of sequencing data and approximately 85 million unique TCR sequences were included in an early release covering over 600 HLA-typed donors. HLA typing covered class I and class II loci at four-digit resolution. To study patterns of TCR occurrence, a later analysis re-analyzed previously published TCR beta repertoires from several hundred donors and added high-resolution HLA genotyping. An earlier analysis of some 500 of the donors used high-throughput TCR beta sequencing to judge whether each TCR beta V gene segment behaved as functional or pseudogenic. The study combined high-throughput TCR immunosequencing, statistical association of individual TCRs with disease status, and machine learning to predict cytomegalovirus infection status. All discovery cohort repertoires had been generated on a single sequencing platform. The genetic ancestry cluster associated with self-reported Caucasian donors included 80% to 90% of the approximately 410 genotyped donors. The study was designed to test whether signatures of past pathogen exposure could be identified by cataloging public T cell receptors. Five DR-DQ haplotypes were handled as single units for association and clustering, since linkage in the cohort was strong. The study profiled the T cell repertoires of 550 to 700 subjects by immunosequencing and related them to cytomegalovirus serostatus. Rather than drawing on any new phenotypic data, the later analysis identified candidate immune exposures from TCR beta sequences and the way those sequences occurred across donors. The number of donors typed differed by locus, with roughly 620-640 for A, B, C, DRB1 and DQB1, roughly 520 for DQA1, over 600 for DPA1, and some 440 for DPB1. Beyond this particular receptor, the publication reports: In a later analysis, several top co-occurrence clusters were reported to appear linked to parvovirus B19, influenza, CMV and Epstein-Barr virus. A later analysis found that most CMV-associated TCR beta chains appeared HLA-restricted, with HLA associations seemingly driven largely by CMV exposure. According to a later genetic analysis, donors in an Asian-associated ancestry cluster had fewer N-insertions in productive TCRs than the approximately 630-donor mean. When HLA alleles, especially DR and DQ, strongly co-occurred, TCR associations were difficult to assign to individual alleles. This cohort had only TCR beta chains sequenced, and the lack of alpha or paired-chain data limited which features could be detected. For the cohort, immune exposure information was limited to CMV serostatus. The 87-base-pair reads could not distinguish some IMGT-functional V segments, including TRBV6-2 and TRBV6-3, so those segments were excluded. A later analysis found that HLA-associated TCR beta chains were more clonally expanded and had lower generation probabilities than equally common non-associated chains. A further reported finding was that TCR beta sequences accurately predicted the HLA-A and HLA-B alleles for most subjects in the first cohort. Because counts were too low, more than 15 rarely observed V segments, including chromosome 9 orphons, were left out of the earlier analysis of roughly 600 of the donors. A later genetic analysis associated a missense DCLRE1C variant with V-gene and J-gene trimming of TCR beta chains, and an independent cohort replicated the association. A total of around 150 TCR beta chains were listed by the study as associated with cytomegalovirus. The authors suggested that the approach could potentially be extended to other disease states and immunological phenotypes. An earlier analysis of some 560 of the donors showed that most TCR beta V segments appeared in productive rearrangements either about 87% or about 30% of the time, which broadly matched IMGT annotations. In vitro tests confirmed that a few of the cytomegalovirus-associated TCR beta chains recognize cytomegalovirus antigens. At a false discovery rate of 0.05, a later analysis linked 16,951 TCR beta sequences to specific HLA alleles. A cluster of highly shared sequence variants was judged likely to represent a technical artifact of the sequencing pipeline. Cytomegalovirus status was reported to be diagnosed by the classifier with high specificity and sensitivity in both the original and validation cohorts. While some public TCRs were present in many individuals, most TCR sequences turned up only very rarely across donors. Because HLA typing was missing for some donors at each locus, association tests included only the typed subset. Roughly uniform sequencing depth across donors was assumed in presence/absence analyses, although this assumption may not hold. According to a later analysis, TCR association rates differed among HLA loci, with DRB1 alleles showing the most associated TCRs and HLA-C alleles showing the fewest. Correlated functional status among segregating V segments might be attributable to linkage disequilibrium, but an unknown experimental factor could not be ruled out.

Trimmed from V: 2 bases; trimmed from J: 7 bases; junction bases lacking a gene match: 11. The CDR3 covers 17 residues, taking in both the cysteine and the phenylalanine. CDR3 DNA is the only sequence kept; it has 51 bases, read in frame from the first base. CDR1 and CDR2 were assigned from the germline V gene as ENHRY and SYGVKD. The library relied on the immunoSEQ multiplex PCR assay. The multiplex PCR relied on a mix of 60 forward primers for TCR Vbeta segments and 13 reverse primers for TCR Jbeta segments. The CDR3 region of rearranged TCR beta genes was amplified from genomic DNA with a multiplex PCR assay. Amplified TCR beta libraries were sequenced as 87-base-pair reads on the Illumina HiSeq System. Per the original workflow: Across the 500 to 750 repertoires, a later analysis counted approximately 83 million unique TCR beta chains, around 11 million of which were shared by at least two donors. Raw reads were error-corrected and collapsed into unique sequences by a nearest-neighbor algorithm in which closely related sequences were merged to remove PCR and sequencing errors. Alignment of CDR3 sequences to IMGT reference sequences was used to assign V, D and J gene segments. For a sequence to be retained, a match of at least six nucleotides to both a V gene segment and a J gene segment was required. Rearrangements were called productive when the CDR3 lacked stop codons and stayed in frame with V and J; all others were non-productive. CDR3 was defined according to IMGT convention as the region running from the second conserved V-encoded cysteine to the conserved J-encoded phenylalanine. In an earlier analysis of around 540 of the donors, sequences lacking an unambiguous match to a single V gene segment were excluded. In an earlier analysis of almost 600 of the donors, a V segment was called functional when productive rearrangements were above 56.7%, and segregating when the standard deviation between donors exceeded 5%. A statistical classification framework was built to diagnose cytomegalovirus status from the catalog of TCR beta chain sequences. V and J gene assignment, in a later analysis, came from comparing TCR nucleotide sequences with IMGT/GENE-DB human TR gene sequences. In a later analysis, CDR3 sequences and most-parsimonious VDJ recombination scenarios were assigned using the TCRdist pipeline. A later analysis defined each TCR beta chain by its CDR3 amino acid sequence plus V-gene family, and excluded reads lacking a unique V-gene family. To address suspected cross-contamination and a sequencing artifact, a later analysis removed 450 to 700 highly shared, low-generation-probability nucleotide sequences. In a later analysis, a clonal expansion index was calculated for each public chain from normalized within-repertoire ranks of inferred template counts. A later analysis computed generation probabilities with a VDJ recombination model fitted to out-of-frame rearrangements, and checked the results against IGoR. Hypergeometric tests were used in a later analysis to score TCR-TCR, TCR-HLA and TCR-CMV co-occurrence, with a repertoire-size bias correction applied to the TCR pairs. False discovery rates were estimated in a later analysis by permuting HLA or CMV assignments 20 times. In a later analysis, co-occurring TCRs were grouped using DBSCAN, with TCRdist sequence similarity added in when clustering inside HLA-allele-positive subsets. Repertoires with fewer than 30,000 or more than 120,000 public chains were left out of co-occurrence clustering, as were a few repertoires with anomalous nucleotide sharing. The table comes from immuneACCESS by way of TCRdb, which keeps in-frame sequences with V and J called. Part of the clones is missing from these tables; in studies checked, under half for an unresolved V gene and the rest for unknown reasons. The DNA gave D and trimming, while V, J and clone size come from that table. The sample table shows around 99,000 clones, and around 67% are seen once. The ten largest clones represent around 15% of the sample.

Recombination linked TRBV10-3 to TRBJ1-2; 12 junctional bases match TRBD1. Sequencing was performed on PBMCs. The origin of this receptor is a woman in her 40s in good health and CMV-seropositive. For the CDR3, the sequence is CAISERGPGTGGSGYTF. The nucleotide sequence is TGTGCCATCAGTGAGCGGGGACCAGGGACAGGGGGCTCTGGCTACACCTTC.